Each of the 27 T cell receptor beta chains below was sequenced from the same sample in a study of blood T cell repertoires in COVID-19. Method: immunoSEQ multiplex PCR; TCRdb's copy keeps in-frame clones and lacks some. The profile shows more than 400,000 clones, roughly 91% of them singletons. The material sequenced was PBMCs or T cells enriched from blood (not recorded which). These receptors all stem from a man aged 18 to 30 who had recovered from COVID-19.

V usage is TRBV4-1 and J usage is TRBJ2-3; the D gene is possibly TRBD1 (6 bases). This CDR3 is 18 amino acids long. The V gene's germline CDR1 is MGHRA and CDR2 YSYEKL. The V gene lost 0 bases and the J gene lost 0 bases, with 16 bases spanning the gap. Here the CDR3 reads CASSQDLGAASSTDTQYF. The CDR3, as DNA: TGCGCCAGCAGCCAAGATCTGGGGGCGGCTTCTAGCACAGATACGCAGTATTTT.

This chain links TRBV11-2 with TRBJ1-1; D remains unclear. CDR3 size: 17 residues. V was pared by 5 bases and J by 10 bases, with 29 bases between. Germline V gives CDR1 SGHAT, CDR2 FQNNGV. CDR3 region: CASSHYMGRIDPGGAFF. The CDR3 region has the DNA TGTGCCAGCAGCCACTACATGGGTCGGATAGATCCCGGAGGAGCTTTCTTT.

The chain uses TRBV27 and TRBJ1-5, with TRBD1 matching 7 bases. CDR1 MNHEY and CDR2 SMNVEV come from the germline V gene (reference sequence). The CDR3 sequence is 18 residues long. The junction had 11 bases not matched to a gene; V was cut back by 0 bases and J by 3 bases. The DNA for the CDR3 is TGTGCCAGCAGTTTATCCTGGACAGGTTACCTCACCAATCAGCCCCAGCATTTT. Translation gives CASSLSWTGYLTNQPQHF.

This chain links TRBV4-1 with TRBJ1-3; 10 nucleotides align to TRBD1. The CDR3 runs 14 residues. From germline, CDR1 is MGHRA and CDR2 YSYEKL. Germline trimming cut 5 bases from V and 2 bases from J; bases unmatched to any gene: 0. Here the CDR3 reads CASSGTGAGNTIYF. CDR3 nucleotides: TGCGCCAGCAGCGGGACAGGGGCTGGAAACACCATATATTTT.

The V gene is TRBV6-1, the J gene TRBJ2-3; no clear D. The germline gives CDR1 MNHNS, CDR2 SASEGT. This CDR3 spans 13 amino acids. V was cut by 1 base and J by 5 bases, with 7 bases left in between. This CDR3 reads CASSEVGRDTQYF. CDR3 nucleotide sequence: TGTGCCAGCAGTGAAGTTGGGCGAGATACGCAGTATTTT.

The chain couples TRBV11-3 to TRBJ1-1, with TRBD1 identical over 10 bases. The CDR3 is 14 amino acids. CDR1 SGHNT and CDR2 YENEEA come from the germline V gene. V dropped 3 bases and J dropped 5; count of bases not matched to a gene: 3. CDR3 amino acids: CASSFDRGRTEAFF. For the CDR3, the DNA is TGTGCCAGCAGCTTCGACAGGGGGCGAACTGAAGCTTTCTTT.

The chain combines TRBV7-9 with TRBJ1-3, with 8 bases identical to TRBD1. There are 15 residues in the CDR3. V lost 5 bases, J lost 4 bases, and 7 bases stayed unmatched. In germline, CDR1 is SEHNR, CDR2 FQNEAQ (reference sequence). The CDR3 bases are TGTGCCAGCAGCCTGGGGACAGGCCGGGGAAACACCATATATTTT. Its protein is CASSLGTGRGNTIYF.

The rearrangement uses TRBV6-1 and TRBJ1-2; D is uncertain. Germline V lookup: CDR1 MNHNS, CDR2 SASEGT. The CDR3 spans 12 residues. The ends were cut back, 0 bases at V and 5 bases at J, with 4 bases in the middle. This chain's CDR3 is CASSEAQYGYTF. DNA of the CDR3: TGTGCCAGCAGTGAAGCACAGTATGGCTACACCTTC.

Here the CDR3 DNA reads TGTGCCAGCAGTCCCGGACAGCCCTACGAGCAGTACTTC. Translated, it gives CASSPGQPYEQYF. This sequence joins TRBV12-3 or TRBV12-4 and TRBJ2-7; a possible D gene is TRBD1 (6 bases). V shed 5 bases and J shed 2 bases, with 10 bases lying between them. This CDR3 has 13 residues.

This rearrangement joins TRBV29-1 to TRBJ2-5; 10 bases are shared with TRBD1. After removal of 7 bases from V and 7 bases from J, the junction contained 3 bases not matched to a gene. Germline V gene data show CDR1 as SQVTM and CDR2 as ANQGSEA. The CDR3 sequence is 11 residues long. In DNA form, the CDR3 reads TGCAGCGGACGGACAGGGGGGACCCAGTACTTC. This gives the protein CSGRTGGTQYF.

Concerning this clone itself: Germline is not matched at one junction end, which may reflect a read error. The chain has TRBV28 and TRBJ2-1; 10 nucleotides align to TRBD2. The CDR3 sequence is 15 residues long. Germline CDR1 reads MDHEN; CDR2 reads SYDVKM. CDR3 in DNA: TGTGCCAGCAGTAAGGGACTAGCGTCCTCCAATGAGCAGTTCTTC. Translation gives CASSKGLASSNEQFF.

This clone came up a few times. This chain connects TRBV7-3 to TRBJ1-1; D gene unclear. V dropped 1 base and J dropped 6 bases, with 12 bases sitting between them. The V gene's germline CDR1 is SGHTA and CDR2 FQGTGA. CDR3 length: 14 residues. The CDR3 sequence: CASSLSQEGSEAFF. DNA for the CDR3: TGTGCCAGCAGCTTAAGTCAGGAGGGCTCTGAAGCTTTCTTT.

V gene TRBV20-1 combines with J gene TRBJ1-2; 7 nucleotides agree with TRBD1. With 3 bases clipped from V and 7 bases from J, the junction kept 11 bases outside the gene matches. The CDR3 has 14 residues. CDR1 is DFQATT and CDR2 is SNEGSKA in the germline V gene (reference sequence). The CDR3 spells CSASTNRGEAGYTF. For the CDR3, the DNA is TGCAGTGCTAGTACAAACAGGGGAGAAGCTGGCTACACCTTC.

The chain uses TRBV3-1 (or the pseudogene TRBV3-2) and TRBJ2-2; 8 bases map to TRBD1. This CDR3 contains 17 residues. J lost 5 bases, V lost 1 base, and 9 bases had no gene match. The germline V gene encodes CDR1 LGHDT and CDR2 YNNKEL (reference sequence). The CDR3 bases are TGTGCCAGCAGCCAAGTAGTGGCAGGGGGCCGAACCGGGGAGCTGTTTTTT. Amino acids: CASSQVVAGGRTGELFF.

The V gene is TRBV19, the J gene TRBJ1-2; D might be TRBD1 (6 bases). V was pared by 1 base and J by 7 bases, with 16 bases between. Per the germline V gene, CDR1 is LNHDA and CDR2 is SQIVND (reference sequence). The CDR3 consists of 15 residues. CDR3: CASSIVYQGRRGYTF. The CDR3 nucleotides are TGTGCCAGTAGTATAGTTTACCAGGGGCGTCGTGGCTACACCTTC.

The CDR3 is CASSLANRVDTEAFF. CDR3 nucleotides: TGTGCCAGCAGCTTAGCGAACAGGGTGGACACTGAAGCTTTCTTT. V and J are TRBV7-9 and TRBJ1-1; the D gene is possibly TRBD1 (6 bases). Trimming pared 0 bases from V and 3 bases from J, leaving 11 bases between. CDR1 is SEHNR, CDR2 FQNEAQ, per germline (reference sequence). The CDR3 has 15 amino acids.

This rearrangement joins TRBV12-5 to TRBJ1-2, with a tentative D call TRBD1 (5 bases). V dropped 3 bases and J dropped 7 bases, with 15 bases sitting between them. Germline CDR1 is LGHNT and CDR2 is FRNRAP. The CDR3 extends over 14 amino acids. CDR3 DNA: TGTGCTAGTGGTTTTGACAGCCCCCTATCTGGCTACACCTTC. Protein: CASGFDSPLSGYTF.

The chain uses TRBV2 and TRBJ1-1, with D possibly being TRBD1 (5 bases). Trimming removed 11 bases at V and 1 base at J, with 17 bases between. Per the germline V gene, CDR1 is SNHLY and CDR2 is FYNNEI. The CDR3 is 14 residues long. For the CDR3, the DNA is TGTGCCTCGAGACCGGGACTGACGAACACTGAAGCTTTCTTT. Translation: CASRPGLTNTEAFF.

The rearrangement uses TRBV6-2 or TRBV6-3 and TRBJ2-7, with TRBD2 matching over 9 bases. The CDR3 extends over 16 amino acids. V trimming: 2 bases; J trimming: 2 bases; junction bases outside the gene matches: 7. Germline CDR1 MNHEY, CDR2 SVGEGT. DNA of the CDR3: TGTGCCAGCAGTTACCCCCTAGCGGGGTGGACCTACGAGCAGTACTTC. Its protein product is CASSYPLAGWTYEQYF.

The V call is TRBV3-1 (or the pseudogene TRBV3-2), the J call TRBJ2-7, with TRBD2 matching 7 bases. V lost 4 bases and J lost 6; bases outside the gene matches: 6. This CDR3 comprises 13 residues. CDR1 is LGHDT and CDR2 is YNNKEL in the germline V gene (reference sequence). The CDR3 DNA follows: TGTGCCAGCAGCCCCGGACTAGTGAGCGAGCAGTACTTC. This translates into CASSPGLVSEQYF.

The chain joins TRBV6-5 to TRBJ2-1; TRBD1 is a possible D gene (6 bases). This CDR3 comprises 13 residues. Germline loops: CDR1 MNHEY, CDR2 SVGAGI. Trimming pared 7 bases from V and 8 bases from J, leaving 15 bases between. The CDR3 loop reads CASNRGQLDEQFF. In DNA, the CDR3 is TGTGCCAGCAACCGTGGACAGCTTGATGAGCAGTTCTTC.

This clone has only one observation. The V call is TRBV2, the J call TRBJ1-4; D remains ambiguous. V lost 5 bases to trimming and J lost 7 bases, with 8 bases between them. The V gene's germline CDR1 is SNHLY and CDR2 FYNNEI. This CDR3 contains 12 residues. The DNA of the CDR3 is TGTGCCAGCAGTTCACAGTCTGAAAAACTGTTTTTT. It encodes CASSSQSEKLFF.

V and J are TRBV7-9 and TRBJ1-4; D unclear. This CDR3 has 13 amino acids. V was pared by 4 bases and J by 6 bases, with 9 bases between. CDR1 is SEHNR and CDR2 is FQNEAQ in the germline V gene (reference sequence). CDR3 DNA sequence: TGTGCCAGCAGCTATGAACTACATGAAAAACTGTTTTTT. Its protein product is CASSYELHEKLFF.

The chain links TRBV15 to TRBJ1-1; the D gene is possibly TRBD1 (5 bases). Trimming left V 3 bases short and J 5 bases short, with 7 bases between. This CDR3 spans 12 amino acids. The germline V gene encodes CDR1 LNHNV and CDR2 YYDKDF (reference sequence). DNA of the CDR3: TGTGCCACCAGCAGCGGGGGAACTGAAGCTTTCTTT. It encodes CATSSGGTEAFF.

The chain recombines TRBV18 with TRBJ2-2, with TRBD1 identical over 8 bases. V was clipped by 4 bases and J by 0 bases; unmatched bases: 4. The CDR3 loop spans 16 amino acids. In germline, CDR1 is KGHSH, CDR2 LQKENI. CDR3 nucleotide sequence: TGTGCCAGCTCACAGGGACAGGTCTCGAACACCGGGGAGCTGTTTTTT. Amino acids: CASSQGQVSNTGELFF.

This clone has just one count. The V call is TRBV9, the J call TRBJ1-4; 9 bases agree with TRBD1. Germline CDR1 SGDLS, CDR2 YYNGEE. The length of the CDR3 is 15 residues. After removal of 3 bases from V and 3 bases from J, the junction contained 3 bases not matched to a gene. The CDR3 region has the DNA TGTGCCAGCAGCGCCGGACAGGGGTCTAATGAAAAACTGTTTTTT. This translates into CASSAGQGSNEKLFF.

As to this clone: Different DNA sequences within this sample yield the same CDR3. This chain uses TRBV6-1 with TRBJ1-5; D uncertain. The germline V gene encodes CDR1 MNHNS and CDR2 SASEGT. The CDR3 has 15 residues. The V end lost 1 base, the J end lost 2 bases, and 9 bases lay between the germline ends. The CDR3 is CASSEEPGGNQPQHF. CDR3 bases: TGTGCCAGCAGTGAAGAACCCGGGGGCAATCAGCCCCAGCATTTT.